The T cell receptor (beta chain) described here comes from a study of CXCR3-negative and CXCR3-positive naive CD8 T cells. Looking at the study overall: About 140 million TRB reads in total, about 1.5 +/- 0.3 million per library.

The libraries of TRB cDNA were constructed through 5' RACE using UMI labels. From its re-call of the 5' RACE reads, TCRdb lists each CDR3 protein once, without DNA. The table for this sample gives under 75,000 distinct CDR3 sequences. Notes on the study in general: CXCR3 expression dropped partially after cryopreservation, and most assays relied on fresh PBMCs. CXCR3-expressing naive cells carried TRB CDR3s more hydrophobic than those of CXCR3-negative naive cells.

Triplicate sorts, approximately 300,000 cells apiece, were made for each CD8+ T cell subset. Naive CD8+ T cells showed CD45RO-CCR7+CD27+CD95-. Germline V CDR1 and CDR2: MNHNS, SASEGT. This CDR3 contains 16 residues. Comment on this clonotype: Antigen unknown.

The V gene is TRBV6-1, the J gene TRBJ2-5; TCRdb's D call of TRBD1 is untestable without DNA. Sequenced: naive CXCR3+ CD8+ T cells from blood. Subset specified: CD45RO-CCR7+CD27+CD95- naive CD8+ T cells expressing CXCR3 (TNR3+). This sequence originates from a human donor in good health. Some clones in this sample may be carry-over from other donors' samples. This chain's CDR3 is CASSEADGDREETQYF.